This note documents a single T cell receptor (beta chain) sequence. This specimen belongs to a study of blood T cell repertoires in COVID-19. Study at large: PBMCs, B-cell-depleted T cells, or T cells were the source of the cDNA or gDNA that made up the material.

Germline lookup yields CDR1 MNHEY and CDR2 SMNVEV (reference sequence). Trimming shortened V by 2 bases and J by 0 bases, and 11 bases separated the two germline ends. This CDR3 has 15 residues. Original processing methods: Estimation of nucleated cell counts was performed using reference gene primer amplification. Using immunoSEQ multiplex PCR, the repertoire was profiled, and TCRdb retains in-frame clones only, with some absent. The V and J calls and the clone size are those of that table, but D and trimming were determined from the DNA. The sample contains fewer than 250,000 clones, approximately 84% of which appear only once.

The chain carries TRBV27 and TRBJ2-7; TRBD1 might be the D (5 bases). This clonotype was sampled from a man aged 50 to 60 with acute or convalescent COVID-19. The material sequenced was peripheral blood. The CDR3: CASSLGFDSSYEQYF. The CDR3 nucleotides read TGTGCCAGCAGTTTAGGCTTTGACAGCTCCTACGAGCAGTACTTC.